This TCR beta chain appears in the sequencing data of a study of radiation and T cells in renal cell carcinoma. Turning to this clone: Antigen: not known.

Assay: immunoSEQ multiplex PCR; the TCRdb copy retains only in-frame clones and omits some. The sample records about 130,000 clones, more than 75% being singletons. Time point specified: blood 2 weeks post-SBRT. Noted treatment: 15 Gy SBRT to primary tumor, nephrectomy 4 weeks later. Blood was sampled at baseline, 2 weeks and 4 weeks after SBRT. Study-wide results and caveats: Top tumor clonotypes rose in blood 2 weeks post-radiation, then contracted.

CDR1 and CDR2 from the germline V gene are SQVTM and ANQGSEA. The ends lost 8 bases at V and 4 bases at J; junction bases unmatched: 7. The CDR3 is 14 residues long. The chain has TRBV29-1 and TRBJ2-1; 11 nucleotides align to TRBD2. The sequence was collected from a woman aged 70-85 years with renal cell carcinoma. The specimen was blood, collected from a patient whose treatment included radiotherapy and nephrectomy. The DNA for the CDR3 is TGCAGCTTTCTTAGCGGGGGGGTTTACAATGAGCAGTTCTTC. Its protein is CSFLSGGVYNEQFF.